This TCR beta chain was documented in a study of glioma-infiltrating T cells after dendritic cell vaccination. Study context: Treatment, given 2003 to 2012, was autologous tumor lysate-pulsed dendritic cell vaccination.

Blood PBMC samples: pre-vaccination, two weeks post third vaccination, and at tumor progression. Input was approximately 1.8 ug genomic DNA, or all available if less. Amplification used 60 V beta primers and 13 J beta primers. Clones were sequenced by immunoSEQ multiplex PCR, and TCRdb holds only the in-frame ones, with some missing. The sample yields fewer than 85,000 clones, 81% seen once. With V trimmed by 3 bases and J by 4 bases, 10 bases remained unmatched. Germline values: CDR1 GTSNPN, CDR2 SVGIG (reference sequence). The CDR3 is made up of 16 amino acids. V usage is TRBV30 and J usage is TRBJ2-5; TRBD1 matches 11 bases. The TCR originated in a human donor with glioblastoma. The specimen was blood, collected before dendritic cell vaccination. CDR3 in amino acids: CAWSPGQGEEGETQYF. The DNA for the CDR3 is TGTGCCTGGAGCCCGGGACAGGGGGAGGAGGGAGAGACCCAGTACTTC.